The 8 T cell receptor beta chains below all came from one sample that was sequenced in a study of cytomegalovirus exposure and HLA in healthy donors. The method was immunoSEQ multiplex PCR; TCRdb's version includes in-frame clones alone and lacks a portion of them. The data show about 130,000 clones, 89% seen once. Material: PBMCs. These receptors originate from a woman younger than 35 in good health and CMV-seronegative.

The chain uses TRBV5-1 and TRBJ2-3, with TRBD1 matching over 9 bases. CDR3 length: 16 amino acids. Germline CDR1 and CDR2: SGHRS and YFSETQ. The V and J ends lost 1 base and 5 bases, in that order; junction bases with no gene match: 8. The CDR3 bases are TGCGCCAGCAGCTTGTCTATGGACAGGGGTGGAGATACGCAGTATTTT. Residues: CASSLSMDRGGDTQYF.

CDR3 nucleotide sequence: TGTGCCAGCAGTTTAGGGACAGCCTACAATGAGCAGTTCTTC. The encoded protein is CASSLGTAYNEQFF. The chain combines TRBV27 with TRBJ2-1; 7 bases are a match to TRBD1. This CDR3 has 14 amino acids. Per germline, CDR1 MNHEY and CDR2 SMNVEV (reference sequence). The V and J ends lost 2 bases and 2 bases, in that order; junction bases with no gene match: 0.

The V call is TRBV18, the J call TRBJ1-1; 7 bases map to TRBD1. V lost 6 bases, J lost 4 bases, and 8 bases stayed unmatched. The CDR3 covers 14 residues. Germline values: CDR1 KGHSH, CDR2 LQKENI. CDR3 protein: CASSPGQEATEAFF. CDR3 nucleotides: TGTGCCAGCTCGCCTGGACAGGAGGCCACTGAAGCTTTCTTT.

This clone was recorded once. The chain joins TRBV5-6 to TRBJ2-3, with TRBD2 identical over 8 bases. Per the germline V gene, CDR1 is SGHDT and CDR2 is YYEEEE. V gave up 1 base and J gave up 1 base; unmatched junction bases: 5. The CDR3 totals 16 residues. The CDR3 loop is CASSLSAGGGTDTQYF. DNA of the CDR3: TGTGCCAGCAGCTTGTCCGCGGGGGGTGGCACAGATACGCAGTATTTT. Filled out from reference TRBV5-6 and TRBJ2-3, the complete variable domain reads DAGVTQSPTHLIKTRGQQVTLRCSPKSGHDTVSWYQQALGQGPQFIFQYYEEEERQRGNFPDRFSGHQFPNYSSELNVNALLLGDSALYLCASSLSAGGGTDTQYFGPGTRLTVL.

This sequence joins TRBV6-6 and TRBJ2-1; the D gene is possibly TRBD2 (5 bases). Germline V gene lookup returns CDR1 MNHNY and CDR2 SVGAGI (reference sequence). The CDR3 totals 12 residues. Between the trimmed V and J ends, which lost 6 bases and 9 bases, there was a span of 12 bases. The chain's CDR3 is CASSGLPGEQFF. In DNA form, the CDR3 reads TGTGCCAGCAGCGGACTTCCGGGTGAGCAGTTCTTC.

This clone was seen a handful of times. The rearrangement links TRBV19 to TRBJ1-5, with TRBD1 as a possible D gene (6 bases). The CDR3 consists of 17 residues. CDR1 and CDR2 (germline): LNHDA, SQIVND (reference sequence). V gave up 5 bases and J gave up 2 bases, with 19 bases separating them. In DNA, the CDR3 is TGTGCCAGTAGTCTAGCAAGGGGGTTGAGGGGCAATCAGCCCCAGCATTTT. This encodes CASSLARGLRGNQPQHF. The entire variable domain, with the rest obtained from reference TRBV19 and TRBJ1-5, is as follows: DGGITQSPKYLFRKEGQNVTLSCEQNLNHDAMYWYRQDPGQGLRLIYYSQIVNDFQKGDIAEGYSVSREKKESFPLTVTSAQKNPTAFYLCASSLARGLRGNQPQHFGDGTRLSIL.

The chain has TRBV9 and TRBJ2-7; 8 bases are a match to TRBD2. The V gene end was trimmed by 0 bases and the J gene end by 4 bases; junction bases not matched to a gene: 6. Per the germline V gene, CDR1 is SGDLS and CDR2 is YYNGEE. This CDR3 contains 15 residues. The CDR3 nucleotides are TGTGCCAGCAGCGTAGGCGGGGGGCTTATATACGAGCAGTACTTC. Amino acid sequence: CASSVGGGLIYEQYF.

The chain joins TRBV11-3 to TRBJ2-1; D is possibly TRBD2 (6 bases). The V end was cut by 5 bases, the J end by 7 bases, with 15 bases between. This CDR3 comprises 14 residues. Germline V CDR1 and CDR2: SGHNT, YENEEA. The CDR3 bases are TGTGCCAGCAGCACCCCCGGGACTCGGAATGAGCAGTTCTTC. Its translation is CASSTPGTRNEQFF.